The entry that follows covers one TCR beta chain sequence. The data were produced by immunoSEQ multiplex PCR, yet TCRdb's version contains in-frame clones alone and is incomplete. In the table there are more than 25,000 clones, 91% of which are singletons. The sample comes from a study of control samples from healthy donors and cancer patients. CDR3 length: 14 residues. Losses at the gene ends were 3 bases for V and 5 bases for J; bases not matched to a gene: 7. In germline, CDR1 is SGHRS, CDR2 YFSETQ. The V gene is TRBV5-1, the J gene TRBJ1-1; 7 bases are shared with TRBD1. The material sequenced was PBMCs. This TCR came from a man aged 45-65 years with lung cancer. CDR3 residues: CASSSGQAETEAFF. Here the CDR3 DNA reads TGCGCCAGCAGCTCCGGACAGGCCGAGACTGAAGCTTTCTTT.